The next 30 T cell receptor beta chains were all read from a single sample in a study of T cell responses to AZD1222 COVID-19 vaccine. Profiled with immunoSEQ multiplex PCR; TCRdb holds only in-frame clones, not every one. The table shows about 77,000 clones, with more than 85% occurring only once. The sequenced sample was peripheral blood, obtained 28 days after the second AZD1222 dose. These receptors all come from an adult who received the AZD1222 COVID-19 vaccine.

The chain recombines TRBV29-1 with TRBJ2-7, with 9 bases aligning to TRBD1. Germline V gene lookup returns CDR1 SQVTM and CDR2 ANQGSEA. This CDR3 is 13 amino acids long. V dropped 5 bases and J dropped 3; count of bases not matched to a gene: 5. CDR3 sequence reads: CSVIWDRDYEQYF. The CDR3 DNA reads as TGCAGCGTTATATGGGACAGGGACTACGAGCAGTACTTC.

This chain joins TRBV7-2 and TRBJ2-7; TRBD1 agrees at 8 bases. Germline loops: CDR1 SGHTA, CDR2 FQGNSA. The CDR3 runs 17 residues. V lost 5 bases to trimming and J lost 4 bases; unmatched junction nucleotides: 16. The CDR3 DNA is TGTGCCAGCAGCACTCGGGCCGCCGGGACAGGAGATTACGAGCAGTACTTC. It is translated as CASSTRAAGTGDYEQYF.

The V call is TRBV7-9, the J call TRBJ1-1; 7 bases match TRBD1. Per the germline V gene, CDR1 is SEHNR and CDR2 is FQNEAQ (reference sequence). Trimming cost V 6 bases and J 0 bases; bases outside gene matches: 4. The CDR3 covers 14 residues. Here the CDR3 reads CASSQGQLNTEAFF. The CDR3 DNA sequence: TGTGCCAGCAGTCAGGGACAGCTGAACACTGAAGCTTTCTTT.

V and J are TRBV4-1 and TRBJ1-4; D is undetermined. The V gene lost 1 base and the J gene lost 9 bases, with 9 bases spanning the gap. CDR1 MGHRA and CDR2 YSYEKL come from the germline V gene. CDR3 size: 13 residues. This chain's CDR3 is CASSQGPTKKLFF. Written as DNA, the CDR3 is TGCGCCAGCAGCCAAGGGCCGACGAAAAAACTGTTTTTT.

The chain combines TRBV5-1 with TRBJ1-6; TRBD1 agrees at 7 bases. Germline loops: CDR1 SGHRS, CDR2 YFSETQ. CDR3 size: 15 residues. V lost 4 bases and J lost 3; bases outside the gene matches: 4. CDR3: CASSGRDSYNSPLHF. The CDR3 bases are TGCGCCAGCAGCGGCCGGGACAGCTATAATTCACCCCTCCACTTT. Full variable domain (rest looked up from reference TRBV5-1 and TRBJ1-6): KAGVTQTPRYLIKTRGQQVTLSCSPISGHRSVSWYQQTPGQGLQFLFEYFSETQRNKGNFPGRFSGRQFSNSRSEMNVSTLELGDSALYLCASSGRDSYNSPLHFGNGTRLTVT.

The chain uses TRBV19 and TRBJ2-5; D is perhaps TRBD1 (7 bases). CDR3 length equals 17 residues. Germline assignment: CDR1 LNHDA and CDR2 SQIVND (reference sequence). The germline V and J ends were trimmed by 7 bases and 5 bases, with 26 bases remaining between them. CDR3 amino acids: CASKPTGGTVVGETQYF. The CDR3 DNA reads TGTGCCAGTAAGCCGACCGGCGGGACAGTGGTAGGGGAGACCCAGTACTTC.

This chain uses TRBV4-3 with TRBJ1-2, with D unclear. Germline CDR1 reads LGHNA; CDR2 reads YSLEER. The V and J ends lost 0 bases and 2 bases respectively, with 10 bases between them. The CDR3 is 15 amino acids. As DNA, the CDR3 is TGCGCCAGCAGCCAAGAGGCGCAGGAGAACTATGGCTACACCTTC. Its translation: CASSQEAQENYGYTF.

This chain uses TRBV30 with TRBJ1-1, with no clear D. Germline V lookup: CDR1 GTSNPN, CDR2 SVGIG (reference sequence). The V and J ends lost 3 bases and 7 bases respectively, with 6 bases between them. The CDR3 is made up of 10 amino acids. CDR3 sequence (DNA): TGTGCCTGGAGAGACCTTGAAGCTTTCTTT. Encoded protein: CAWRDLEAFF.

V gene TRBV10-2 combines with J gene TRBJ1-2, with a tentative D call TRBD1 (6 bases). V was clipped by 2 bases and J by 7 bases, with 11 bases between them. The CDR3 contains 13 residues. Germline V gives CDR1 WSHSY, CDR2 SAAADI. This chain's CDR3 is CASSETGAVGYTF. The CDR3 coding sequence is TGCGCCAGCAGTGAGACGGGGGCGGTTGGCTACACCTTC.

The gene calls are TRBV15 and TRBJ2-7; 8 bases align to TRBD2. CDR1 and CDR2 from the germline V gene are LNHNV and YYDKDF (reference sequence). The CDR3 is made up of 17 amino acids. V was pared by 5 bases and J by 5 bases, with 17 bases of the junction left unmatched. CDR3 nucleotides: TGTGCCACCAGCGCCCACCGGGTTTTTGCGGGAGGCCACGAGCAGTACTTC. The encoded protein is CATSAHRVFAGGHEQYF.

The chain employs TRBV30 and TRBJ1-5, with 7 bases matching TRBD1. Germline CDR1 GTSNPN, CDR2 SVGIG (reference sequence). This CDR3 spans 16 amino acids. The J segment lost 0 bases and the V segment lost 1 base, leaving 6 bases of the junction unmatched. CDR3 coding DNA: TGTGCCTGGAGTGGGGGGACAGATTATAGCAATCAGCCCCAGCATTTT. It specifies CAWSGGTDYSNQPQHF.

This chain joins TRBV6-6 and TRBJ2-2, with D unclear. The CDR3 is 19 residues long. Looked up from germline, CDR1 is MNHNY and CDR2 is SVGAGI (reference sequence). Trimming took off 5 bases at V and 7 bases at J, with 29 bases between the two ends. CDR3 coding DNA: TGTGCCAGCAGTCCCCAACCCCAAATGACCACCCTATTGGGCGGGGAGCTGTTTTTT. Translated, it gives CASSPQPQMTTLLGGELFF.

The chain uses TRBV27 and TRBJ1-6; D not certain. Germline V gene sequence: CDR1 MNHEY, CDR2 SMNVEV (reference sequence). Trimming took 6 bases from V and 4 from J, leaving 10 bases between them. The CDR3 is made up of 14 amino acids. The CDR3 sequence is CASSARGYNSPLHF. DNA of the CDR3: TGTGCCAGCAGCGCCCGGGGATATAATTCACCCCTCCACTTT.

This clone occurred once. The CDR3, as DNA: TGTGCCAGCAGCTTAGGCGGGGATTACGAGCAGTACTTC. Its translation is CASSLGGDYEQYF. The chain joins TRBV7-9 to TRBJ2-7, with TRBD2 as a possible D gene (6 bases). V dropped 1 base and J dropped 4 bases, with 8 bases sitting between them. The CDR3 runs to 13 residues. CDR1 is SEHNR, CDR2 FQNEAQ, per germline (reference sequence).

The J gene is TRBJ2-1, the V gene TRBV27; 14 bases line up with TRBD2. Trimming cost V 1 base and J 9 bases; bases outside gene matches: 11. Germline CDR1 and CDR2: MNHEY and SMNVEV (reference sequence). CDR3 length: 18 amino acids. In DNA form, the CDR3 reads TGTGCCAGCAGTTTATTACGGCCGGGACTAGCGGGAGTAGGTGAGCAGTTCTTC. Residues: CASSLLRPGLAGVGEQFF.

This chain uses TRBV9 with TRBJ1-1, with D tentatively TRBD1 (6 bases). Deletions cut 0 bases from V and 0 bases from J, with 9 bases between. Germline V gene lookup returns CDR1 SGDLS and CDR2 YYNGEE. The length of the CDR3 is 15 residues. The CDR3 reads CASSVVSGVNTEAFF. In DNA, the CDR3 is TGTGCCAGCAGCGTAGTTTCAGGGGTGAACACTGAAGCTTTCTTT.

The chain links TRBV19 to TRBJ2-7, with 8 bases that match TRBD1. The CDR3 consists of 17 residues. The V gene's germline CDR1 is LNHDA and CDR2 SQIVND (reference sequence). V trimming: 4 bases; J trimming: 4 bases; junction bases outside the gene matches: 15. DNA for the CDR3: TGTGCCAGTAGTAACCCGACAGGGGTACTCGACCGGTACGAGCAGTACTTC. As protein: CASSNPTGVLDRYEQYF.

This clone was recorded a few times. The chain carries TRBV10-3 and TRBJ2-5, with D perhaps given as TRBD1 or TRBD2 (5 bases each). Germline V gene data show CDR1 as ENHRY and CDR2 as SYGVKD. V was pared by 4 bases and J by 1 base, with 13 bases between. This CDR3 is built from 15 residues. The CDR3 sequence is CAISALGRSQETQYF. CDR3 bases: TGTGCCATCAGTGCTTTGGGACGGTCCCAAGAGACCCAGTACTTC.

V usage is TRBV19 and J usage is TRBJ1-1; the match to TRBD1 covers 7 bases. After removal of 6 bases from V and 4 bases from J, the junction contained 8 bases not matched to a gene. This CDR3 region has 14 residues. Germline V gene lookup returns CDR1 LNHDA and CDR2 SQIVND (reference sequence). CDR3 region: CASRIRQGGTEAFF. The CDR3, as DNA: TGTGCCAGTAGAATACGACAGGGAGGCACTGAAGCTTTCTTT.

The chain combines TRBV2 with TRBJ2-7; a possible D gene is TRBD2 (7 bases). The CDR3 runs to 14 residues. The V end lost 7 bases, the J end lost 5 bases, and 18 bases lay between the germline ends. Germline CDR1 SNHLY, CDR2 FYNNEI. The CDR3 region is CASILIGGGHEQYF. The CDR3 coding sequence is TGTGCCAGCATCCTAATAGGGGGGGGGCACGAGCAGTACTTC.

This chain connects TRBV4-2 to TRBJ2-1; no clear D. The germline V gene encodes CDR1 LGHNA and CDR2 YNFKEQ. V lost 2 bases to trimming and J lost 10 bases, with 12 bases between them. CDR3 length equals 13 residues. CDR3 nucleotide sequence: TGTGCCAGCAGCCAAAAACTCTTCGCAGAGCAGTTCTTC. It translates to CASSQKLFAEQFF.

The chain couples TRBV18 to TRBJ1-3, with D possibly being TRBD1 (5 bases). This CDR3 has 16 amino acids. Germline V gives CDR1 KGHSH, CDR2 LQKENI. V was pared by 3 bases and J by 0 bases, with 12 bases between. CDR3 nucleotide sequence: TGTGCCAGCTCACCTCTGACAGCGATCTCTGGAAACACCATATATTTT. This gives the protein CASSPLTAISGNTIYF. The entire variable domain, with the rest obtained from reference TRBV18 and TRBJ1-3, is as follows: NAGVMQNPRHLVRRRGQEARLRCSPMKGHSHVYWYRQLPEEGLKFMVYLQKENIIDESGMPKERFSAEFPKEGPSILRIQQVVRGDSAAYFCASSPLTAISGNTIYFGEGSWLTVV.

The V call is TRBV10-1, the J call TRBJ1-6; 7 bases map to TRBD1. Germline V gene lookup returns CDR1 WNHNN and CDR2 SYGVQD (reference sequence). There are 13 residues in the CDR3. Germline trimming cut 7 bases from V and 13 bases from J; bases unmatched to any gene: 10. This chain's CDR3 is CASTPGTASPLHF. The CDR3 DNA follows: TGCGCCAGCACTCCCGGGACAGCATCCCCCCTCCACTTT.

The chain links TRBV9 to TRBJ1-1; tentatively, D is TRBD1 (6 bases). The CDR3 runs to 14 residues. The V and J ends lost 0 bases and 5 bases respectively, with 11 bases between them. The germline CDR1 and CDR2 sequences are SGDLS and YYNGEE. The CDR3 sequence is CASSVDGGATEAFF. The CDR3 coding sequence is TGTGCCAGCAGCGTAGACGGGGGCGCGACTGAAGCTTTCTTT.

The chain is built from TRBV7-9 and TRBJ2-7; 12 bases are shared with TRBD2. The CDR3 contains 16 residues. Germline V gene lookup returns CDR1 SEHNR and CDR2 FQNEAQ (reference sequence). V shed 3 bases and J 3 bases; nucleotides not matched to a gene: 6. The DNA of the CDR3 is TGTGCCAGCAGCTTTACCGGACTAGCGGGAATCTACGAGCAGTACTTC. This gives the protein CASSFTGLAGIYEQYF.

This sequence joins TRBV28 and TRBJ1-5, with 8 bases matching TRBD1. The CDR3 loop spans 15 amino acids. J was trimmed by 3 bases and V by 2 bases; bases with no gene match: 3. Germline V gene lookup returns CDR1 MDHEN and CDR2 SYDVKM. The CDR3 sequence: CASSLGTGPNQPQHF. Written as DNA, the CDR3 is TGTGCCAGCAGTTTAGGGACAGGTCCCAATCAGCCCCAGCATTTT.

The chain combines TRBV5-6 with TRBJ2-1; perhaps TRBD1 as D (6 bases). Germline-derived CDR1 and CDR2 are SGHDT and YYEEEE. The CDR3 covers 12 residues. V lost 5 bases and J lost 8, with 11 bases in between. CDR3 sequence (DNA): TGTGCCAGCAGTTTTAAGGGGGATGAGCAGTTCTTC. This encodes CASSFKGDEQFF.

Details on this clone: The junction and the germline gene differ at one end; a read error may be behind it. V usage is TRBV30 and J usage is TRBJ2-2; 9 nucleotides line up with TRBD1. CDR1 and CDR2 from the germline V gene are GTSNPN and SVGIG (reference sequence). CDR3 length equals 14 residues. The chain's CDR3 is CARSLDRGTGELFF. DNA for the CDR3: TGTGCCCGGAGCTTGGACAGGGGCACCGGGGAGCTGTTTTTT.

The CDR3 is CASSQGFSPLHF. CDR3 nucleotides: TGTGCCAGCAGCCAAGGGTTTTCACCCCTCCACTTT. This chain uses TRBV4-2 with TRBJ1-6; D remains ambiguous. Trimming shortened V by 1 base and J by 9 bases, and 4 bases separated the two germline ends. This CDR3 comprises 12 residues. Germline loops: CDR1 LGHNA, CDR2 YNFKEQ.

The rearrangement uses TRBV19 and TRBJ2-2; tentative D call: TRBD1 (6 bases). Trimming pared 6 bases from V and 6 bases from J, leaving 17 bases between. This CDR3 has 15 residues. Germline V lookup: CDR1 LNHDA, CDR2 SQIVND (reference sequence). CDR3: CASRTGTSEAGELFF. The CDR3 DNA reads TGTGCCAGTAGAACCGGGACATCCGAGGCCGGGGAGCTGTTTTTT.